Below, 27 T cell receptor beta chains from the same sample are listed, as sequenced in a study of cytomegalovirus exposure and HLA in healthy donors. Researchers ran the PCR with 60 Vbeta and 13 Jbeta primers. Generated by immunoSEQ multiplex PCR, the TCRdb table keeps only in-frame clones and is missing some. This table lists around 130,000 clones. Sequenced input: PBMCs. Receptors originate from a woman aged 55-70 years in good health and CMV-seronegative.

V usage is TRBV5-1 and J usage is TRBJ2-5, with D possibly TRBD1 on 7 matching bases. CDR3 length: 17 amino acids. The V and J ends lost 0 bases and 0 bases respectively, with 15 bases between them. The germline gives CDR1 SGHRS, CDR2 YFSETQ. CDR3 DNA: TGCGCCAGCAGCTTGGCCGGGGGACAGCAGTACCAAGAGACCCAGTACTTC. Its translation is CASSLAGGQQYQETQYF.

The J gene is TRBJ1-5, the V gene TRBV28; 8 bases are a match to TRBD1. This CDR3 has 19 residues. The V and J ends lost 5 bases and 3 bases, in that order; junction bases with no gene match: 18. Germline V gene lookup returns CDR1 MDHEN and CDR2 SYDVKM. The CDR3 coding sequence is TGTGCCAGCAGTGGACCACTACAGGGGGGGTATGGACTCAATCAGCCCCAGCATTTT. Amino acids: CASSGPLQGGYGLNQPQHF.

V is TRBV28 and J is TRBJ2-7; 9 positions match TRBD2. The J segment lost 3 bases and the V segment lost 5 bases, leaving 8 bases of the junction unmatched. Germline-derived CDR1 and CDR2 are MDHEN and SYDVKM. The CDR3 is 15 amino acids. The CDR3 bases are TGTGCCAGCAGTAATTGGGCTAGCGGGGACTACGAGCAGTACTTC. Protein product: CASSNWASGDYEQYF. The whole variable domain, remainder taken from reference TRBV28 and TRBJ2-7, is DVKVTQSSRYLVKRTGEKVFLECVQDMDHENMFWYRQDPGLGLRLIYFSYDVKMKEKGDIPEGYSVSREKKERFSLILESASTNQTSMYLCASSNWASGDYEQYFGPGTRLTVT.

The genes are TRBV19 and TRBJ2-2; tentatively, D is TRBD2 (6 bases). CDR3 length: 14 residues. Trimming shortened V by 4 bases and J by 5 bases, and 11 bases separated the two germline ends. Germline V CDR1 and CDR2: LNHDA, SQIVND (reference sequence). DNA of the CDR3: TGTGCCAGTAGTAATAGCGGTGAAACCGGGGAGCTGTTTTTT. Translation: CASSNSGETGELFF.

The V call is TRBV29-1, the J call TRBJ2-2; the match to TRBD2 covers 8 bases. CDR1 and CDR2 (germline): SQVTM, ANQGSEA. The CDR3 is 16 residues long. V lost 2 bases, J lost 1 base, and 6 bases stayed unmatched. CDR3 loop: CSVERTLAGNTGELFF. CDR3 nucleotide sequence: TGCAGCGTTGAACGTACTCTAGCGGGGAACACCGGGGAGCTGTTTTTT.

The chain links TRBV6-1 to TRBJ2-7; D is perhaps TRBD2 (6 bases). In germline, CDR1 is MNHNS, CDR2 SASEGT. The CDR3 contains 15 residues. The ends were cut back, 6 bases at V and 2 bases at J, with 17 bases in the middle. The CDR3: CASRGGAVITYEQYF. In DNA form, the CDR3 reads TGTGCCAGCAGGGGAGGAGCGGTGATAACCTACGAGCAGTACTTC.

This sequence joins TRBV6-5 and TRBJ2-7; D is possibly TRBD1 (7 bases). This CDR3 spans 14 amino acids. Germline V gene lookup returns CDR1 MNHEY and CDR2 SVGAGI. Deletions cut 2 bases from V and 5 bases from J, with 13 bases between. CDR3: CASSYTTRGDEQYF. CDR3 coding DNA: TGTGCCAGCAGTTACACCACCAGGGGGGACGAGCAGTACTTC.

Notes on this clone: One end of the junction does not line up with germline, which may come from a read error. The chain carries TRBV6-1 and TRBJ1-2; 7 bases agree with TRBD1. The germline gives CDR1 MNHNS, CDR2 SASEGT. The CDR3 length is 13 residues. The CDR3 region has the DNA TGTGCCAGCAGTGAAAGTTCCTTCCCGGGACAGAGCTTC. Its translation: CASSESSFPGQSF.

The chain links TRBV5-1 to TRBJ1-3; a weak D match, TRBD1 (5 bases). Trimming stripped 5 bases from V and 8 bases from J, with 23 bases between. Germline assignment: CDR1 SGHRS and CDR2 YFSETQ. The CDR3 loop spans 16 amino acids. Here the CDR3 DNA reads TGCGCCAGCAGAATTATACCAGGGACTACACCGGACACCATATATTTT. Its protein product is CASRIIPGTTPDTIYF.

The chain uses TRBV2 and TRBJ2-7; D possibly corresponds to TRBD2 (6 bases). Germline CDR1 is SNHLY and CDR2 is FYNNEI. This CDR3 contains 13 residues. The V end lost 6 bases, the J end lost 6 bases, and 15 bases lay between the germline ends. This chain's CDR3 is CASSRSGFGEQYF. DNA for the CDR3: TGTGCCAGCAGCCGTAGCGGCTTCGGCGAGCAGTACTTC.

This chain links TRBV5-1 with TRBJ2-5; 14 bases map to TRBD2. The end of the DNA aligns better with TRBJ2-7, so the J call may be wrong. CDR3 size: 16 residues. Germline V CDR1 and CDR2: SGHRS, YFSETQ. The CDR3 here is CASSWGTSGGSYEQYF. DNA for the CDR3: TGCGCCAGCAGCTGGGGGACTAGCGGGGGTTCCTACGAGCAGTACTTC.

The rearrangement joins TRBV5-5 to TRBJ1-5; TRBD1 matches at 7 bases. From germline, CDR1 is SGHKS and CDR2 YYEKEE (reference sequence). The ends lost 6 bases at V and 3 bases at J; junction bases unmatched: 9. The CDR3 contains 15 residues. In DNA, the CDR3 is TGTGCCAGCAATCTAAGGACAGGCCACAATCAGCCCCAGCATTTT. Its translation: CASNLRTGHNQPQHF.

The gene calls are TRBV10-3 and TRBJ2-5, with D tentatively TRBD2 (6 bases). CDR3 size: 14 residues. Germline V gene sequence: CDR1 ENHRY, CDR2 SYGVKD. With 0 bases removed from V and 1 base from J, the gap between germline ends came to 6 bases. This CDR3 is CAISESSGQETQYF. The CDR3 DNA is TGTGCCATCAGTGAGTCTAGCGGCCAAGAGACCCAGTACTTC.

This rearrangement joins TRBV7-6 to TRBJ2-1, with D perhaps TRBD1 (6 bases). The CDR3 is made up of 16 amino acids. Germline values: CDR1 SGHVS, CDR2 FNYEAQ. With 3 bases removed from V and 6 bases from J, the gap between germline ends came to 18 bases. The CDR3 is CASSFLGRDKFNEQFF. The CDR3, as DNA: TGTGCCAGCAGCTTTCTGGGTCGGGACAAATTCAATGAGCAGTTCTTC.

This chain connects TRBV18 to TRBJ1-4; D remains ambiguous. Deletions cut 1 base from V and 8 bases from J, with 11 bases between. The germline V gene has CDR1 KGHSH and CDR2 LQKENI. The CDR3 sequence is 14 residues long. CDR3 region: CASSPREGTEKLFF. The CDR3 nucleotides are TGTGCCAGCTCACCACGGGAGGGAACGGAAAAACTGTTTTTT. The entire variable domain, with the rest obtained from reference TRBV18 and TRBJ1-4, is as follows: NAGVMQNPRHLVRRRGQEARLRCSPMKGHSHVYWYRQLPEEGLKFMVYLQKENIIDESGMPKERFSAEFPKEGPSILRIQQVVRGDSAAYFCASSPREGTEKLFFGSGTQLSVL.

The chain couples TRBV6-6 to TRBJ1-2; TRBD1 is a possible D gene (6 bases). CDR3 size: 16 residues. The germline V gene has CDR1 MNHNY and CDR2 SVGAGI (reference sequence). The V gene lost 6 bases and the J gene lost 4 bases, with 21 bases spanning the gap. CDR3 bases: TGTGCCAGCAGGCCGGCGCCGGACAGCCCTTTCTATGGCTACACCTTC. Encoded protein: CASRPAPDSPFYGYTF.

J is TRBJ2-5 and V is TRBV28; the D gene is possibly TRBD2 (5 bases). The V gene lost 8 bases and the J gene lost 4 bases, with 20 bases spanning the gap. Germline V gene data show CDR1 as MDHEN and CDR2 as SYDVKM. The CDR3 has 15 amino acids. DNA of the CDR3: TGTGCCAGCCACTTCGGGGAGTATTCAGGAGAGACCCAGTACTTC. It codes for CASHFGEYSGETQYF.

V gene TRBV5-1 combines with J gene TRBJ2-5, with 7 bases fitting TRBD1. The CDR3 has 13 amino acids. J was trimmed by 3 bases and V by 4 bases; bases with no gene match: 3. Germline V CDR1 and CDR2: SGHRS, YFSETQ. CDR3 nucleotide sequence: TGCGCCAGCAGCCTTGACAGGGAAGAGACCCAGTACTTC. As protein: CASSLDREETQYF.

The CDR3 reads CASSLEGIRPNAGANVLTF. Written as DNA, the CDR3 is TGCGCCAGCAGCTTGGAAGGTATCAGGCCGAACGCCGGGGCCAACGTCCTGACTTTC. The J gene is TRBJ2-6, the V gene TRBV5-1; D not resolved. CDR3 length: 19 amino acids. CDR1 is SGHRS, CDR2 YFSETQ, per germline. Deletions cut 0 bases from V and 4 bases from J, with 20 bases between.

The V gene is TRBV6-5, the J gene TRBJ2-1; perhaps TRBD1 as D (6 bases). The CDR3 is 13 amino acids. Germline CDR1 and CDR2: MNHEY and SVGAGI. Trimming removed 6 bases at V and 10 bases at J, with 16 bases between. CDR3 amino acids: CASRDTGSREQFF. CDR3 bases: TGTGCCAGCAGAGATACAGGGTCCCGGGAGCAGTTCTTC.

This chain joins TRBV27 and TRBJ2-5, with 7 bases matching TRBD1. This CDR3 is built from 16 residues. V trimming: 4 bases; J trimming: 0 bases; junction bases outside the gene matches: 8. Germline-derived CDR1 and CDR2 are MNHEY and SMNVEV (reference sequence). CDR3 nucleotides: TGTGCCAGCAGTTCAATGGGACAGAGGTACCAAGAGACCCAGTACTTC. Its protein product is CASSSMGQRYQETQYF.

The genes are TRBV28 and TRBJ1-1; 8 bases agree with TRBD1. V trimming: 6 bases; J trimming: 2 bases; junction bases outside the gene matches: 5. The germline V gene has CDR1 MDHEN and CDR2 SYDVKM. The length of the CDR3 is 14 residues. The CDR3: CASRPGTGNTEAFF. The CDR3 nucleotides are TGTGCCAGCAGACCCGGGACAGGCAACACTGAAGCTTTCTTT.

The chain links TRBV5-1 to TRBJ2-5; tentative D call: TRBD2 (7 bases). The CDR3 runs to 13 residues. Germline assignment: CDR1 SGHRS and CDR2 YFSETQ. The V gene lost 4 bases and the J gene lost 5 bases, with 12 bases spanning the gap. In DNA, the CDR3 is TGCGCCAGCAGCCCGGAGGGGGGGGAGACCCAGTACTTC. It translates to CASSPEGGETQYF.

The rearrangement joins TRBV5-1 to TRBJ1-5; 9 bases fit TRBD1. With 0 bases clipped from V and 0 bases from J, the junction kept 4 bases outside the gene matches. The CDR3 totals 17 residues. Germline assignment: CDR1 SGHRS and CDR2 YFSETQ. The DNA for the CDR3 is TGCGCCAGCAGCTTGGACGGGACAGGGAATAGCAATCAGCCCCAGCATTTT. Protein: CASSLDGTGNSNQPQHF. The full variable domain, with the rest looked up from reference TRBV5-1 and TRBJ1-5, is KAGVTQTPRYLIKTRGQQVTLSCSPISGHRSVSWYQQTPGQGLQFLFEYFSETQRNKGNFPGRFSGRQFSNSRSEMNVSTLELGDSALYLCASSLDGTGNSNQPQHFGDGTRLSIL.

The J gene is TRBJ2-5, the V gene TRBV30; D is unclear. The CDR3 extends over 14 amino acids. Germline V gene lookup returns CDR1 GTSNPN and CDR2 SVGIG (reference sequence). V was pared by 0 bases and J by 5 bases, with 13 bases between. This CDR3 reads CAWSVGPMRETQYF. The CDR3 DNA reads as TGTGCCTGGAGTGTAGGCCCGATGCGGGAGACCCAGTACTTC.

The rearrangement joins TRBV28 to TRBJ1-5; D is undetermined. The CDR3 covers 13 residues. Trimming cost V 2 bases and J 9 bases, with 11 bases left between them. Germline loops: CDR1 MDHEN, CDR2 SYDVKM. CDR3 nucleotides: TGTGCCAGCAGTTTACCCGGATGGAGGCCCCAGCATTTT. This translates into CASSLPGWRPQHF.

The rearrangement joins TRBV5-1 to TRBJ2-2; 9 nucleotides match TRBD2. V shed 7 bases and J 5 bases; nucleotides not matched to a gene: 9. CDR1 and CDR2 (germline): SGHRS, YFSETQ. The CDR3 spans 15 residues. The CDR3 is CASGPSGAGTGELFF. CDR3 DNA: TGCGCCAGCGGACCTAGCGGGGCGGGGACCGGGGAGCTGTTTTTT. Supplemented by reference TRBV5-1 and TRBJ2-2, the full variable domain reads KAGVTQTPRYLIKTRGQQVTLSCSPISGHRSVSWYQQTPGQGLQFLFEYFSETQRNKGNFPGRFSGRQFSNSRSEMNVSTLELGDSALYLCASGPSGAGTGELFFGEGSRLTVL.